This TCR beta chain was recorded in a study of PD-L1 blockade in urothelial cancer. Across the study: Atezolizumab 1,200 mg was given intravenously every 3 weeks, starting 2014. In terms of prior chemotherapy, patients had received 0 to 3 regimens. Investigators checked blood 3 weeks (second dose) and 6 weeks after treatment start. The median number of T cells present in blood samples was approximately 130,000.

The protocol was immunoSEQ multiplex PCR, while the TCRdb copy is restricted to in-frame clones and leaves out a portion. This sample has some 47,000 clones, with roughly four fifths found just once. Germline V gives CDR1 SGHTA, CDR2 FQGNSA. Trimming removed 1 base from V and 3 bases from J; junction bases left unmatched: 12. The CDR3 extends over 18 amino acids. Sequenced here: PBMCs, sampled around atezolizumab (anti-PD-L1) treatment. The rearrangement joins TRBV7-2 to TRBJ2-7, with 10 bases lining up with TRBD2. This clonotype was sampled from a man in his 70s with urothelial cancer. CDR3 loop: CASSLVPSGRGNVYEQYF. The CDR3 DNA is TGTGCCAGCAGCTTAGTCCCTAGCGGGAGAGGAAACGTCTACGAGCAGTACTTC. The full variable domain, in which reference TRBV7-2 and TRBJ2-7 provide the parts outside the CDR3, is GAGVSQSPSNKVTEKGKDVELRCDPISGHTALYWYRQSLGQGLEFLIYFQGNSAPDKSGLPSDRFSAERTGGSVSTLTIQRTQQEDSAVYLCASSLVPSGRGNVYEQYFGPGTRLTVT.